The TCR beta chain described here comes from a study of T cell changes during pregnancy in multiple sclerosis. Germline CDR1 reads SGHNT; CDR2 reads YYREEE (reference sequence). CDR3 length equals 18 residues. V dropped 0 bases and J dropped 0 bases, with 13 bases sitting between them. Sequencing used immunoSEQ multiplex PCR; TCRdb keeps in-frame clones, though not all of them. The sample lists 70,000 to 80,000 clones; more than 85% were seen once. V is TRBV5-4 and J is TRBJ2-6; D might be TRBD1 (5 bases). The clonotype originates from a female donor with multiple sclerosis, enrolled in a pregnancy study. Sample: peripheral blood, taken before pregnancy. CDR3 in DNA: TGTGCCAGCAGCTTGGGGCCGACAGCAAGCTCTGGGGCCAACGTCCTGACTTTC. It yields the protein CASSLGPTASSGANVLTF.